The following is a T cell receptor beta chain sequence with its context. Trimming pared 4 bases from V and 0 bases from J, leaving 7 bases between. The CDR3 consists of 14 residues. CDR1 and CDR2 from the germline V gene are ENHRY and SYGVKD. As processed by the authors: Nucleated cell counts were estimated from reference gene primer amplification. Method: immunoSEQ multiplex PCR; TCRdb's copy keeps in-frame clones and lacks some. V and J calls plus clone size are reproduced from that table; the DNA served to infer D and trimming. This sample has approximately 220,000 clones; 80% to 90% occur once, and the top ten carry about 9.4%. The sample is drawn from a study of blood T cell repertoires in COVID-19. As for the study in general: Sites across the United States, Italy and Spain contributed samples from acute and convalescent COVID-19. PBMCs, B-cell-depleted T cells, or T cells provided the cDNA or gDNA that made up the material.

The chain links TRBV10-3 to TRBJ1-5; D is ambiguous. The specimen sequenced was peripheral blood. This TCR was recovered from a woman aged 80 or older with acute or convalescent COVID-19. The CDR3 is CAISGSNSNQPQHF. CDR3 nucleotide sequence: TGTGCCATCAGTGGGTCTAATAGCAATCAGCCCCAGCATTTT.